The table lists the clone carrying this T cell receptor beta chain with a count of one. The antigen remains unidentified. These data originate in a study of Ad26.COV2.S vaccination and SARS-CoV-2 variants. Study at large: Ad26.COV2.S, an intramuscular injection, was given once or twice 56 days apart. Overall study findings and caveats: Vaccine recipients had higher spike-specific TCR breadth than placebo recipients.

Treatment denoted: some 20 received Ad26.COV2.S at low or high dose, single or two shots; a few received placebo; per-sample allocation not given. At day 63 after the first vaccine or placebo injection, samples were drawn. Aged 18-55 years, donor was enrolled in Boston in 2020. This CDR3 has 17 amino acids. Germline CDR1 is KGHSH and CDR2 is LQKENI. V lost 4 bases and J 0 bases, leaving 16 bases between the germline ends. Assay: immunoSEQ multiplex PCR; the TCRdb copy retains only in-frame clones and omits some. Of 400,000 to 500,000 clones in the sample, around nine tenths were seen once. The sequencing used peripheral blood, collected in a trial of Ad26.COV2.S vaccine versus placebo. This chain joins TRBV18 and TRBJ2-1; either TRBD1 or TRBD2 may fit D (5 bases each). This sequence originates from a person between 18 and 59 years old who received the Ad26.COV2.S COVID-19 vaccine or a placebo. CDR3 loop: CASSLLGAGSSYNEQFF. Here the CDR3 DNA reads TGTGCCAGCTCACTCCTCGGGGCCGGAAGCTCCTACAATGAGCAGTTCTTC.